This T cell receptor (beta chain) was sequenced in a study of T cell responses to AZD1222 COVID-19 vaccine. Assay: immunoSEQ multiplex PCR; the TCRdb copy retains only in-frame clones and omits some. The sample contains 100,000 to 120,000 clones, roughly 92% of which appear only once. This CDR3 comprises 13 residues. V lost 3 bases and J lost 2, with 7 bases in between. Germline values: CDR1 SGHNT, CDR2 YENEEA. The specimen was peripheral blood, collected on day 0 of AZD1222 vaccination. The TCR sequence derives from an adult in good health. The rearrangement joins TRBV11-3 to TRBJ1-1; the D is unclear. The DNA for the CDR3 is TGTGCCAGCAGCTTGGCAGGTAACACTGAAGCTTTCTTT. Encoded protein: CASSLAGNTEAFF.